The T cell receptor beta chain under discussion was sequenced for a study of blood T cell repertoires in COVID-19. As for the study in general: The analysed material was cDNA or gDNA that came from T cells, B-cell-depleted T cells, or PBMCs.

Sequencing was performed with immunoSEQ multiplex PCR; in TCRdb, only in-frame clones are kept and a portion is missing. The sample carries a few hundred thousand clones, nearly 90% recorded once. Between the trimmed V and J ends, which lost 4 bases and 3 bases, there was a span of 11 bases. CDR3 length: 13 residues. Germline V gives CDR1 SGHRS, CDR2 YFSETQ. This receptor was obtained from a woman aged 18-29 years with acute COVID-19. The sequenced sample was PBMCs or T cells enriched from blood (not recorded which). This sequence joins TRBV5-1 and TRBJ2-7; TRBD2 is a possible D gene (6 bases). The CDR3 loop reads CASSNGLFYEQYF. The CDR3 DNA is TGCGCCAGCAGCAACGGACTATTCTACGAGCAGTACTTC.